This TCR beta chain was profiled in a study of blood T cell repertoires in COVID-19. The V and J ends lost 2 bases and 1 base respectively, with 24 bases between them. The CDR3 is made up of 19 amino acids. CDR1 SGHAT and CDR2 FQNNGV come from the germline V gene. This clone has a single count. The assay was immunoSEQ multiplex PCR, and TCRdb's table has in-frame clones only and misses some. Of approximately 6,600 clones in the sample, 80% to 90% were seen once. The sequence derives from a human donor in a cohort sampled during active COVID-19. The donor label of this sample is uncertain. The V and J genes are TRBV11-2 and TRBJ2-7; a weak D match, TRBD2 (6 bases). Sequenced sample: peripheral blood. The chain's CDR3 is CASSLSTGWSAGNSYEQYF. In DNA form, the CDR3 reads TGTGCCAGCAGCTTAAGTACAGGCTGGAGCGCGGGAAATTCCTACGAGCAGTACTTC.